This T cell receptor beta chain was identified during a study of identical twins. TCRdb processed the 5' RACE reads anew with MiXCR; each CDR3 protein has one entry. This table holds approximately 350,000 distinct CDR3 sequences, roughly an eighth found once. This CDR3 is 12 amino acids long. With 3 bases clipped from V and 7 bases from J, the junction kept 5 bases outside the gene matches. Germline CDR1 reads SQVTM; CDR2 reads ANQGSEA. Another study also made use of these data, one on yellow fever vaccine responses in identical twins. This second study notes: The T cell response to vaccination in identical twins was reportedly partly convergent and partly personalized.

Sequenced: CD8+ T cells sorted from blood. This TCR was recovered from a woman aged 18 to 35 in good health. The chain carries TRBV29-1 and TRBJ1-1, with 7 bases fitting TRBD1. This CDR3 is CSVEGTDLEAFF. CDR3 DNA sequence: TGCAGCGTTGAGGGGACAGATCTTGAAGCTTTCTTT.